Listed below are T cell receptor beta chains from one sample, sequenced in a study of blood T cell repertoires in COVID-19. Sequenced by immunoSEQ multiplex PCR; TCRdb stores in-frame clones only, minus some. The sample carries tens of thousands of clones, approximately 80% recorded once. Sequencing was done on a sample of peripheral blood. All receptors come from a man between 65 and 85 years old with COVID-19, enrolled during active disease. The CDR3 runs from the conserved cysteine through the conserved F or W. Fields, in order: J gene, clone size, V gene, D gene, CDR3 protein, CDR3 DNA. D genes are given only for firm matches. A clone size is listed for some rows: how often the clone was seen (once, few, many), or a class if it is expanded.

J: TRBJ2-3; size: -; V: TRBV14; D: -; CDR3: CASSQVGLSDTQYF; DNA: TGTGCCAGCAGCCAAGTGGGACTCTCGGATACGCAGTATTTT
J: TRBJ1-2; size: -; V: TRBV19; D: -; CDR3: CASSTFGGDYGYTF; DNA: TGTGCCAGTAGTACCTTCGGGGGTGACTATGGCTACACCTTC
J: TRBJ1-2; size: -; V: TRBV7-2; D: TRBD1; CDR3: CASSLASQGGGYTF; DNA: TGTGCCAGCAGCTTAGCGTCCCAGGGGGGAGGCTACACCTTC
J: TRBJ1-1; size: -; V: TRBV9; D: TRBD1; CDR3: CASNLGQLNTEAFF; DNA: TGTGCCAGCAACCTGGGACAGCTGAACACTGAAGCTTTCTTT
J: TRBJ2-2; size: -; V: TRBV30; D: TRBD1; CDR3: CACLAFRTGDNTGELFF; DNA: TGTGCCTGCTTAGCTTTCCGGACAGGGGATAACACCGGGGAGCTGTTTTTT
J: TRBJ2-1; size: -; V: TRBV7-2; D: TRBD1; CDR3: CASSPRQGGNEQFF; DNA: TGTGCCAGCAGCCCCCGACAGGGTGGGAATGAGCAGTTCTTC
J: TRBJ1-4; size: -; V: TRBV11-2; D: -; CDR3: CASSSTAATNEKLFF; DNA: TGTGCCAGCAGTTCCACTGCGGCAACTAATGAAAAACTGTTTTTT
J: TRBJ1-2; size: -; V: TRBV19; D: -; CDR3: CASSIVAGGHYGYTF; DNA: TGTGCCAGTAGTATAGTGGCGGGGGGCCACTATGGCTACACCTTC
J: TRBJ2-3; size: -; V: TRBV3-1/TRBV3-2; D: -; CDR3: CASSRLGERDTQYF; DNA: TGTGCCAGCAGCCGACTCGGGGAGAGAGATACGCAGTATTTT
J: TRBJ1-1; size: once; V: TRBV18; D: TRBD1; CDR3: CASSRTGADTEAFF; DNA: TGTGCCAGCTCACGTACAGGGGCCGACACTGAAGCTTTCTTT
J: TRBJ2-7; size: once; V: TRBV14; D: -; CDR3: CASSRYRDFYEQYF; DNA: TGTGCCAGCAGCCGGTACAGGGATTTCTACGAGCAGTACTTC
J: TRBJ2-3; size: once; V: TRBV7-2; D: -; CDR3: CASSLFLMGAPHTQYF; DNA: TGTGCCAGCAGCTTATTTCTCATGGGAGCTCCCCATACGCAGTATTTT
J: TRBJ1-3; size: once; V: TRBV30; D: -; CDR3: CAWSTGNSGNTIYF; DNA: TGTGCCTGGTCCACAGGTAACTCTGGAAACACCATATATTTT
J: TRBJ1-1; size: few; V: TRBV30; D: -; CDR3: CAWSVRTGVEAFF; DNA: TGTGCCTGGAGTGTGAGAACAGGCGTTGAAGCTTTCTTT
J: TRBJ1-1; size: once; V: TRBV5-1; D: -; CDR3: CAPNPGAAEAFF; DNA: TGCGCCCCCAATCCAGGGGCGGCTGAAGCTTTCTTT
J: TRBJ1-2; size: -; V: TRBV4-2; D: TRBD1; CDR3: CASSQGQGPLEGYTF; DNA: TGTGCCAGCAGCCAAGGACAGGGGCCCCTAGAGGGCTACACCTTC
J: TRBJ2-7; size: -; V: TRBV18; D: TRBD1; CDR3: CASSPRTGNEQYF; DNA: TGTGCCAGCTCACCAAGGACAGGGAACGAGCAGTACTTC
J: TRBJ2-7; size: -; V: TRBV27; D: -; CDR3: CASSLGQTYEQYF; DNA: TGTGCCAGCAGTTTAGGGCAGACCTACGAGCAGTACTTC
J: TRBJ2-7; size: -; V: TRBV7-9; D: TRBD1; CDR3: CASSARQGAFDEQYF; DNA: TGTGCCAGCAGCGCTCGACAGGGGGCATTCGACGAGCAGTACTTC
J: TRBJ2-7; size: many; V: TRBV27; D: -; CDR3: CASSLQPGSKEGYEQYF; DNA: TGTGCCAGCAGTTTACAACCGGGGTCCAAGGAGGGCTACGAGCAGTACTTC
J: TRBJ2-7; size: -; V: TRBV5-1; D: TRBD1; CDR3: CASSFMPRDRAWVYEQYF; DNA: TGCGCCAGCAGCTTCATGCCGAGGGACAGGGCGTGGGTCTACGAGCAGTACTTC
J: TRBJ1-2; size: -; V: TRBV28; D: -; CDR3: CASSLSEGFYGYTF; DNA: TGTGCCAGCAGTTTATCAGAGGGATTCTATGGCTACACCTTC
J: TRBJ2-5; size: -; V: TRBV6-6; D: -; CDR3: CASSYSRETQYF; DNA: TGTGCCAGCAGTTACTCTCGGGAGACCCAGTACTTC
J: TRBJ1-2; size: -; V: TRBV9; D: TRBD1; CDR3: CASRGTANYGYTF; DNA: TGTGCCAGCAGAGGGACAGCTAACTATGGCTACACCTTC
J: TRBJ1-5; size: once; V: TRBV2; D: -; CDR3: CASSERESNNQPQHF; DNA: TGTGCCAGCAGTGAACGGGAGTCAAATAATCAGCCCCAGCATTTT
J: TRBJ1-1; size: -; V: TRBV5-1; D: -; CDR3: CASSLAGGLGMNTEAFF; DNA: TGCGCCAGCAGCTTGGCCGGGGGGCTGGGAATGAACACTGAAGCTTTCTTT
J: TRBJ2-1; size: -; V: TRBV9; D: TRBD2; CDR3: CASSVVAGVGTYNEQFF; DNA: TGTGCCAGCAGCGTAGTAGCGGGAGTGGGAACATACAATGAGCAGTTCTTC
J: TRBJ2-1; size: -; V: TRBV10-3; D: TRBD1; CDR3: CATGTQGDQQFF; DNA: TGTGCCACCGGAACACAGGGGGATCAGCAGTTCTTC
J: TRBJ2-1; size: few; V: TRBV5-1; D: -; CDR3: CASSYGSSYNEQFF; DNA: TGCGCCAGCAGCTACGGTTCCTCCTACAATGAGCAGTTCTTC
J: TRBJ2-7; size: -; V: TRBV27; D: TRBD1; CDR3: CASSRETGFNHEQYF; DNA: TGTGCCAGCAGTAGAGAGACAGGGTTCAACCACGAGCAGTACTTC
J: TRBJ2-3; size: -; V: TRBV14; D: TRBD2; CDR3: CASSHSRREKGNTQYF; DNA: TGTGCCAGCAGCCACAGTCGGCGGGAGAAGGGAAATACGCAGTATTTT
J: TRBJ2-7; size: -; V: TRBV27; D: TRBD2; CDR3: CASSPWTSGNSYEQYF; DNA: TGTGCCAGCAGTCCGTGGACTAGCGGGAATTCCTACGAGCAGTACTTC
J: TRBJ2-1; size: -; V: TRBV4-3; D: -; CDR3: CASSQEPNQGQEQFF; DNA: TGCGCCAGCAGCCAAGAGCCCAACCAGGGACAAGAGCAGTTCTTC
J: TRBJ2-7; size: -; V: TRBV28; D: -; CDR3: CASSPTGMAQTHLIYEQYF; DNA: TGTGCCAGCAGTCCCACAGGGATGGCTCAAACACATCTGATCTACGAGCAGTACTTC
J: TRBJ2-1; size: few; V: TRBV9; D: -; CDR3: CASSETGISYNEQFF; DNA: TGTGCCAGCAGCGAGACAGGTATCTCCTACAATGAGCAGTTCTTC
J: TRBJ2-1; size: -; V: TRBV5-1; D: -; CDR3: CASSLESAAYNEQFF; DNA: TGCGCCAGCAGCTTGGAAAGCGCCGCCTACAATGAGCAGTTCTTC
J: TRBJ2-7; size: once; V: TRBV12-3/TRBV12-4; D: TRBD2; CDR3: CASSSLAGDEQYF; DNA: TGTGCCAGCAGTTCTCTAGCGGGAGACGAGCAGTACTTC
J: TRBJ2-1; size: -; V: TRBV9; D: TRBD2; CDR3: CASSVLAGAAYNEQFF; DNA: TGTGCCAGCAGCGTCTTAGCGGGAGCTGCGTACAATGAGCAGTTCTTC
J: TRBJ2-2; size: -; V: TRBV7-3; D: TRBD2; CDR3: CASSLTGLAGGDTGELFF; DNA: TGTGCCAGCAGCTTAACGGGACTAGCGGGAGGGGACACCGGGGAGCTGTTTTTT
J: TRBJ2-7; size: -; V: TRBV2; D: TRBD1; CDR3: CASRRRTGGFYEQYF; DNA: TGTGCCAGCAGGAGAAGGACAGGGGGTTTCTACGAGCAGTACTTC
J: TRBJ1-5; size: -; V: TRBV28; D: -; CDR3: CATNFGQMNQPQHF; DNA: TGTGCCACAAATTTCGGACAGATGAATCAGCCCCAGCATTTT
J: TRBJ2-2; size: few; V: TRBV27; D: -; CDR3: CASRGVNTGELFF; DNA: TGTGCCAGCAGGGGCGTGAACACCGGGGAGCTGTTTTTT
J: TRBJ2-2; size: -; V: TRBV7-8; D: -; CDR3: CASSLFIPNTGELFF; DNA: TGTGCCAGCAGCTTATTCATCCCGAACACCGGGGAGCTGTTTTTT
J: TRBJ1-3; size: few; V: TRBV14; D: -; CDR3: CASSQEVSRTIYF; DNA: TGTGCCAGCAGCCAAGAAGTCTCCCGGACCATATATTTT
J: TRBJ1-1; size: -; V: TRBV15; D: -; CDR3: CATSRDIGGGTEAFF; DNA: TGTGCCACCAGCAGAGATATCGGCGGGGGCACTGAAGCTTTCTTT
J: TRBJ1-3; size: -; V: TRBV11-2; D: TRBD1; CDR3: CASSYGQGFSGNTIYF; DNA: TGTGCCAGCAGCTACGGACAGGGATTCAGTGGAAACACCATATATTTT
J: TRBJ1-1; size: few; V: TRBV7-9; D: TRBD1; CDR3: CAGKTGDTEAFF; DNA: TGTGCCGGAAAAACAGGGGACACTGAAGCTTTCTTT
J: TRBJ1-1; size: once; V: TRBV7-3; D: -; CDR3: CASSFLGVTEAFF; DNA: TGTGCCAGCAGCTTCTTAGGGGTAACTGAAGCTTTCTTT
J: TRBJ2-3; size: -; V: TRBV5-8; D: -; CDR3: CASTRGEVGDTQYF; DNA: TGTGCCAGCACCCGGGGAGAAGTGGGAGATACGCAGTATTTT
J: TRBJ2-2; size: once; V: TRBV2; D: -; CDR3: CASSERLGDTGELFF; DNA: TGTGCCAGCAGTGAAAGGCTCGGAGACACCGGGGAGCTGTTTTTT
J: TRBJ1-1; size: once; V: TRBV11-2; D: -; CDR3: CASSSYRETEAFF; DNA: TGTGCCAGCAGCTCATACAGGGAAACTGAAGCTTTCTTT